This T cell receptor beta chain is drawn from a study of blood T cell repertoires in COVID-19. Study at large: Samples of COVID-19 (acute and convalescent) were obtained from the United States, Italy and Spain. PBMCs, B-cell-depleted T cells, or T cells provided the cDNA or gDNA that made up the material.

In the original analysis: Reference gene primer amplification in the assay estimated nucleated cell counts. Repertoires were generated with immunoSEQ multiplex PCR, while TCRdb's copy carries only in-frame clones and drops some. V and J calls and clone size are those listed in that table; D and trimming were worked out from the DNA. Of some 400,000 clones listed, about four fifths are singletons. The CDR3 spans 14 residues. Germline V gene lookup returns CDR1 SEHNR and CDR2 FQNEAQ (reference sequence). Trimming stripped 4 bases from V and 3 bases from J, with 12 bases between. The material sequenced was peripheral blood. The chain joins TRBV7-9 to TRBJ1-2, with D possibly TRBD1 on 6 matching bases. This TCR came from a human donor with acute or convalescent COVID-19. The donor label of this sample is uncertain. Here the CDR3 reads CASSSQGTDYGYTF. DNA for the CDR3: TGTGCCAGCAGCTCACAGGGCACGGACTATGGCTACACCTTC.